The 24 T cell receptor beta chains presented below share a single source sample, sequenced in a study of blood T cells in healthy people across ages. It was with a sample-barcoded 5' primer and a J-beta primer mix that a second PCR of roughly 7 to 11 cycles was run. Each CDR3 protein gets one entry after TCRdb re-called the 5' RACE reads with MiXCR. This table holds about 670,000 distinct CDR3 sequences, approximately 40% found once. Sample: blood. All receptors derive from a man older than 75 in good health.

The DNA of the CDR3 is TGTGCCACCAGTGATTTTCTGGTGGGGCAAGAGACCCAGTACTTC. Translated, it gives CATSDFLVGQETQYF. This chain joins TRBV24-1 and TRBJ2-5; no firm D call. Trimming cost V 1 base and J 2 bases, with 10 bases left between them. The CDR3 loop spans 15 amino acids. Germline CDR1 is KGHDR and CDR2 is SFDVKD.

This clonotype showed up just once. The genes are TRBV7-3 and TRBJ2-5; D is possibly TRBD1 (6 bases). The V end was cut by 5 bases, the J end by 6 bases, with 16 bases between. This CDR3 contains 14 residues. CDR1 SGHTA and CDR2 FQGTGA come from the germline V gene. The CDR3 loop reads CASSPNRAIKTQYF. For the CDR3, the DNA is TGTGCCAGCAGCCCGAACAGGGCAATCAAGACCCAGTACTTC.

The gene calls are TRBV10-2 and TRBJ2-5; 9 nucleotides align to TRBD1. The CDR3 length is 16 residues. The V segment lost 3 bases and the J segment 5 bases; nucleotides outside the gene matches: 10. The germline CDR1 and CDR2 sequences are WSHSY and SAAADI. CDR3 nucleotides: TGCGCCAGCAGTGAAACCGGGACAGGGTCACGGGAGACCCAGTACTTC. Translating it yields CASSETGTGSRETQYF.

This chain joins TRBV6-5 and TRBJ2-3; D not certain. This CDR3 region has 15 residues. Trimming pared 5 bases from V and 2 bases from J, leaving 14 bases between. Germline loops: CDR1 MNHEY, CDR2 SVGAGI. CDR3 amino acids: CASSPVPGLTDTQYF. DNA for the CDR3: TGTGCCAGCAGTCCCGTTCCGGGCCTCACAGATACGCAGTATTTT.

This clonotype was recorded at least ten times. V usage is TRBV29-1 and J usage is TRBJ2-1; unclear D gene. Trimming took 4 bases from V and 3 from J, leaving 7 bases between them. Germline CDR1 SQVTM, CDR2 ANQGSEA. CDR3 length equals 12 residues. The chain's CDR3 is CSVAQNYNEQFF. Written as DNA, the CDR3 is TGCAGCGTTGCACAGAACTACAATGAGCAGTTCTTC.

This chain joins TRBV20-1 and TRBJ2-5; 11 nucleotides line up with TRBD2. Germline V gene lookup returns CDR1 DFQATT and CDR2 SNEGSKA (reference sequence). The junction had 10 bases not matched to a gene; V was cut back by 5 bases and J by 11 bases. This CDR3 has 13 amino acids. As DNA, the CDR3 is TGCAGTGCTGAGGGGACTAGCGGTCGGAGGCAGTACTTC. Translated: CSAEGTSGRRQYF.

The chain recombines TRBV28 with TRBJ2-7; TRBD1 matches at 10 bases. Germline V CDR1 and CDR2: MDHEN, SYDVKM. CDR3 length: 16 residues. Trimming took 5 bases from V and 2 from J; bases not matched to a gene: 9. The CDR3 reads CASSGKPGQGPYEQYF. CDR3 DNA: TGTGCCAGCAGTGGTAAGCCGGGACAGGGGCCCTACGAGCAGTACTTC.

About this clonotype itself: With a much larger clone just one base away, this may be a read error. The chain combines TRBV14 with TRBJ2-1; D is possibly TRBD1 (5 bases). V was pared by 4 bases and J by 4 bases, with 14 bases between. CDR1 SGHDN and CDR2 FVKESK come from the germline V gene. This CDR3 is 15 amino acids long. This chain's CDR3 is CASSRVGGAYNEQFF. In nucleotides, the CDR3 is TGTGCCAGCAGCCGGGTGGGTGGGGCATACAATGAGCAGTTCTTC.

The V gene is TRBV20-1, the J gene TRBJ2-1, with no clear D. V dropped 3 bases and J dropped 6 bases, with 12 bases sitting between them. The CDR3 is 13 amino acids. Germline CDR1 reads DFQATT; CDR2 reads SNEGSKA (reference sequence). CDR3 nucleotides: TGCAGTGCTAGGTCGATAGAACTCAATGAGCAGTTCTTC. This gives the protein CSARSIELNEQFF.

A few counts support this clonotype. The V gene is TRBV12-3 or TRBV12-4, the J gene TRBJ1-2; D is unresolved. This CDR3 contains 12 residues. The V end lost 4 bases, the J end lost 2 bases, and 5 bases lay between the germline ends. In DNA form, the CDR3 reads TGTGCCAGCAGTTACAAGAACTATGGCTACACCTTC. Translating gives CASSYKNYGYTF.

The V and J genes are TRBV7-3 and TRBJ2-3; TRBD2 aligns across 10 bases. V trimming: 0 bases; J trimming: 0 bases; junction bases outside the gene matches: 3. CDR1 is SGHTA, CDR2 FQGTGA, per germline. CDR3 length equals 17 residues. The CDR3 DNA reads as TGTGCCAGCAGCTTAACGACTAGCGGGCCGAGCACAGATACGCAGTATTTT. Translated: CASSLTTSGPSTDTQYF.

J is TRBJ2-7 and V is TRBV4-1; 9 bases match TRBD1. Unmatched junction bases numbered 12, after V lost 3 bases and J lost 0 bases. The CDR3 has 18 amino acids. Germline CDR1 MGHRA, CDR2 YSYEKL. The DNA of the CDR3 is TGCGCCAGCAGCCACACCCGGGGAGGACAGGGGAGCTCCTACGAGCAGTACTTC. It specifies CASSHTRGGQGSSYEQYF.

This clonotype was observed many times. The chain has TRBV12-3 or TRBV12-4 and TRBJ1-5, with TRBD1 identical over 7 bases. The CDR3 consists of 15 residues. J gave up 4 bases and V 3 bases, and 6 bases lay outside the gene matches. CDR3 in amino acids: CASSFGQVGNQPQHF. The CDR3 DNA reads as TGTGCCAGCAGTTTCGGACAGGTGGGGAATCAGCCCCAGCATTTT.

The gene calls are TRBV5-1 and TRBJ2-5; D not certain. Germline loops: CDR1 SGHRS, CDR2 YFSETQ. The CDR3 length is 15 residues. V lost 0 bases to trimming and J lost 4 bases, with 13 bases between them. The DNA of the CDR3 is TGCGCCAGCAGCTTGGTGCAGGTCTATTCAGAGACCCAGTACTTC. Its translation is CASSLVQVYSETQYF.

This clonotype was recorded many times. This rearrangement joins TRBV20-1 to TRBJ2-7, with 8 bases that match TRBD2. The CDR3 extends over 15 amino acids. Germline assignment: CDR1 DFQATT and CDR2 SNEGSKA (reference sequence). Unmatched junction bases numbered 5, after V lost 1 base and J lost 0 bases. DNA of the CDR3: TGCAGTGCTAGAGGGGAGGCGGGAGGCTCCTACGAGCAGTACTTC. Its translation: CSARGEAGGSYEQYF.

The V call is TRBV6-1, the J call TRBJ2-5; D may be TRBD2 (5 bases). V gave up 9 bases and J gave up 5 bases, with 16 bases separating them. The germline gives CDR1 MNHNS, CDR2 SASEGT. The CDR3 length is 13 residues. The CDR3 spells CASTREYGETQYF. In DNA form, the CDR3 reads TGTGCCAGTACGAGGGAGTATGGGGAGACCCAGTACTTC.

This rearrangement joins TRBV7-3 to TRBJ2-3, with 14 bases aligning to TRBD2. V shed 3 bases, J shed 10 bases, and the junction held 6 bases outside the gene matches. Looked up from germline, CDR1 is SGHTA and CDR2 is FQGTGA. CDR3 length equals 15 residues. CDR3: CASSLGTSGSEPQYF. The CDR3 nucleotides are TGTGCCAGCAGCTTGGGGACTAGCGGGAGTGAACCGCAGTATTTT.

This clonotype was counted a few times. A much larger clone lies a single base off, so this may be a read error. The chain recombines TRBV15 with TRBJ2-7, with D possibly matching TRBD2 (6 bases). Trimming shortened V by 3 bases and J by 3 bases, and 12 bases separated the two germline ends. The CDR3 runs to 14 residues. The germline gives CDR1 LNHNV, CDR2 YYDKDF (reference sequence). For the CDR3, the DNA is TGTGCCACCAGCAGCGATGGGGGGAACTACGAGCAGTACTTC. Protein product: CATSSDGGNYEQYF.

V usage is TRBV28 and J usage is TRBJ1-1; no reliable D call. The germline gives CDR1 MDHEN, CDR2 SYDVKM. This CDR3 contains 15 residues. V was pared by 6 bases and J by 1 base, with 15 bases between. CDR3 nucleotide sequence: TGTGCCAGCAGCCTCAACCCGGGTGCGAACACTGAAGCTTTCTTT. Its protein is CASSLNPGANTEAFF.

V and J are TRBV9 and TRBJ2-4; 12 bases fit TRBD1. Trimming cost V 4 bases and J 1 base; bases outside gene matches: 12. CDR3 length equals 19 residues. Germline CDR1 and CDR2: SGDLS and YYNGEE. The CDR3 is CASSRAPGQGAGAKNIQYF. In DNA, the CDR3 is TGTGCCAGCAGCAGAGCGCCGGGACAGGGGGCGGGTGCCAAAAACATTCAGTACTTC. The full variable domain, completed using reference TRBV9 and TRBJ2-4, is DSGVTQTPKHLITATGQRVTLRCSPRSGDLSVYWYQQSLDQGLQFLIQYYNGEERAKGNILERFSAQQFPDLHSELNLSSLELGDSALYFCASSRAPGQGAGAKNIQYFGAGTRLSVL.

The rearrangement joins TRBV6-5 to TRBJ2-3; D could derive from TRBD1 or TRBD2 (6 bases each). This CDR3 is 16 amino acids long. Germline assignment: CDR1 MNHEY and CDR2 SVGAGI. The V and J ends lost 2 bases and 2 bases respectively, with 14 bases between them. The CDR3 spells CASSYDGGKPTDTQYF. CDR3 nucleotides: TGTGCCAGCAGTTACGACGGGGGCAAACCCACAGATACGCAGTATTTT.

The V gene is TRBV28, the J gene TRBJ2-7, with unresolved D. V lost 7 bases and J lost 0, with 7 bases in between. The CDR3 has 12 amino acids. The germline V gene has CDR1 MDHEN and CDR2 SYDVKM. CDR3 sequence: CASTQTSYEQYF. Written as DNA, the CDR3 is TGTGCCAGCACCCAGACCTCCTACGAGCAGTACTTC.

Only one count was recorded for this clonotype. This sequence joins TRBV28 and TRBJ1-1, with D unclear. The CDR3 length is 11 residues. Trimming removed 6 bases at V and 1 base at J, with 3 bases between. Germline CDR1 reads MDHEN; CDR2 reads SYDVKM. The CDR3 sequence is CASRKNTEAFF. In DNA form, the CDR3 reads TGTGCCAGCAGAAAGAACACTGAAGCTTTCTTT.

V and J are TRBV6-2 or TRBV6-3 and TRBJ2-7, with 8 bases aligning to TRBD2. With V trimmed by 6 bases and J by 5 bases, 6 bases remained unmatched. Germline V lookup: CDR1 MNHEY, CDR2 SVGEGT. The CDR3 extends over 13 amino acids. The CDR3 DNA is TGTGCCAGCAGACTGACTAGCGACCACGAGCAGTACTTC. This sequence encodes CASRLTSDHEQYF.